The 8 T cell receptor beta chains presented below share a single source sample, sequenced in a study of PD-1 blockade in classical Hodgkin lymphoma. This sample's time point: cycle 4 day 1 (C4D1), after more than five weeks of nivolumab. Brentuximab vedotin exposure varied among the patients, all of whom had relapsed after autologous stem cell transplantation. Purification of CD4+ T cells from thawed PBMCs was achieved by magnetic negative selection. TCRdb's copy holds only in-frame clones and misses some; the assay was immunoSEQ multiplex PCR. The data show tens of thousands of clones, with approximately 85% seen just once and about 2.4% held by the top ten. The sample consisted of CD4+ T cells from blood, taken before the fourth cycle of nivolumab. Receptor source: a human donor with classical Hodgkin lymphoma.

The gene calls are TRBV14 and TRBJ2-7; a possible D gene is TRBD2 (5 bases). V lost 5 bases to trimming and J lost 1 base, with 12 bases between them. Germline loops: CDR1 SGHDN, CDR2 FVKESK. This CDR3 is built from 14 residues. The CDR3 sequence is CASSSPGGSYEQYF. CDR3 DNA sequence: TGTGCCAGCAGCTCCCCCGGAGGATCCTACGAGCAGTACTTC.

The genes are TRBV11-3 and TRBJ2-3; 8 nucleotides match TRBD1. Germline loops: CDR1 SGHNT, CDR2 YENEEA. CDR3 size: 16 residues. V lost 1 base and J lost 6; bases outside the gene matches: 9. CDR3: CASSLGDRGRLDTQYF. In DNA form, the CDR3 reads TGTGCCAGCAGCTTAGGCGACAGGGGACGCCTGGATACGCAGTATTTT.

The rearrangement links TRBV11-2 to TRBJ1-1; no firm D call. Germline loops: CDR1 SGHAT, CDR2 FQNNGV. V shed 6 bases and J shed 7 bases, with 21 bases lying between them. The CDR3 runs 15 residues. CDR3 loop: CASSFPRVGVYEAFF. As DNA, the CDR3 is TGTGCCAGCAGTTTCCCGAGGGTCGGGGTCTATGAAGCTTTCTTT.

The V and J genes are TRBV12-5 and TRBJ1-4; D is unresolved. The V and J ends lost 8 bases and 6 bases respectively, with 10 bases between them. The CDR3 is 12 amino acids. The germline gives CDR1 LGHNT, CDR2 FRNRAP. The CDR3 DNA sequence: TGTGCTAGTCGTGTGGCTGATGAAAAACTGTTTTTT. This gives the protein CASRVADEKLFF.

The CDR3 here is CASTLRGGRYEQYF. CDR3 bases: TGTGCCAGCACCCTAAGGGGGGGCCGCTACGAGCAGTACTTC. The chain employs TRBV28 and TRBJ2-7; tentatively, D is TRBD2 (7 bases). Trimming stripped 7 bases from V and 3 bases from J, with 16 bases between. Germline CDR1 and CDR2: MDHEN and SYDVKM. This CDR3 contains 14 residues.

The chain employs TRBV6-4 and TRBJ1-2; D gene uncertain. Germline loops: CDR1 MRHNA, CDR2 SNTAGT. The CDR3 runs to 14 residues. V was shortened by 10 bases and J by 1 base, with 16 bases between the two germline ends. For the CDR3, the DNA is TGTGCCACCCCCCCCGTCCCCCTTAACTATGGCTACACCTTC. It yields the protein CATPPVPLNYGYTF.

This clone appeared once. DNA of the CDR3: TGCGCCAGCAGCCCAAAGGGAGGGAGAGGAAACACCATATATTTT. Translation: CASSPKGGRGNTIYF. The chain carries TRBV4-3 and TRBJ1-3; no definite D call. The V gene's germline CDR1 is LGHNA and CDR2 YSLEER. V dropped 4 bases and J dropped 4 bases, with 14 bases sitting between them. The CDR3 consists of 15 residues.

The rearrangement joins TRBV6-6 to TRBJ1-5; 10 bases fit TRBD1. The CDR3 has 15 residues. The ends lost 7 bases at V and 3 bases at J; junction bases unmatched: 6. Germline assignment: CDR1 MNHNY and CDR2 SVGAGI (reference sequence). The CDR3 DNA sequence: TGTGCCAGCACCCCGGACAGGGGGTACAATCAGCCCCAGCATTTT. This codes for CASTPDRGYNQPQHF.